This TCR beta chain was captured in a study of blood T cell repertoires in COVID-19. Study at large: Some COVID-19 samples were acute and others convalescent; all came from the United States, Italy and Spain. T cells, B-cell-depleted T cells, or PBMCs provided the cDNA or gDNA that served as material.

Assay: immunoSEQ multiplex PCR; the TCRdb copy retains only in-frame clones and omits some. The sample lists approximately 210,000 clones, roughly 90% seen once, with under 2.5% in the top ten. This CDR3 spans 14 amino acids. Per germline, CDR1 SGHDT and CDR2 YYEEEE. The J segment lost 7 bases and the V segment lost 2 bases, leaving 3 bases of the junction unmatched. The sequenced material came from peripheral blood. The V call is TRBV5-6, the J call TRBJ1-6; 7 nucleotides match TRBD1. The receptor's source is a man in his forties or fifties with active or convalescent COVID-19. CDR3 amino acids: CASSFYRGNSPLHF. The DNA of the CDR3 is TGTGCCAGCAGCTTCTACAGGGGAAATTCACCCCTCCACTTT.